The 10 T cell receptor beta chains presented below share a single source sample, sequenced in a study of blood T cell repertoires in COVID-19. Clones were sequenced by immunoSEQ multiplex PCR, and TCRdb holds only the in-frame ones, with some missing. In the table there are approximately 220,000 clones, 80% to 90% of which are singletons. The sample was PBMCs or T cells enriched from blood (not recorded which). The receptor source for this set is a woman aged 35 to 49 with acute COVID-19.

V and J are TRBV2 and TRBJ2-1, with D tentatively TRBD2 (6 bases). Germline CDR1 reads SNHLY; CDR2 reads FYNNEI. The CDR3 spans 15 residues. Trimming cost V 6 bases and J 7 bases, with 19 bases left between them. The CDR3 is CASRPGEVRGNEQFF. CDR3 sequence (DNA): TGTGCCAGCAGACCGGGGGAGGTCCGGGGTAATGAGCAGTTCTTC. Using reference TRBV2 and TRBJ2-1 for the parts outside the CDR3, the full variable domain is EPEVTQTPSHQVTQMGQEVILRCVPISNHLYFYWYRQILGQKVEFLVSFYNNEISEKSEIFDDQFSVERPDGSNFTLKIRSTKLEDSAMYFCASRPGEVRGNEQFFGPGTRLTVL.

This chain links TRBV24-1 with TRBJ1-5; no clear D. Germline V gene lookup returns CDR1 KGHDR and CDR2 SFDVKD. Trimming took 5 bases from V and 3 from J, leaving 4 bases between them. The CDR3 is made up of 12 amino acids. The CDR3: CATSVNNQPQHF. CDR3 sequence (DNA): TGTGCCACCAGTGTTAACAATCAGCCCCAGCATTTT.

The genes are TRBV10-2 and TRBJ1-2; a possible D gene is TRBD1 (6 bases). CDR1 and CDR2 (germline): WSHSY, SAAADI. Trimming removed 4 bases at V and 7 bases at J, with 19 bases between. This CDR3 comprises 15 residues. The CDR3 DNA sequence: TGCGCCAGCAGTGCGAGGGACACTTATGCGGGTGGCTACACCTTC. The encoded protein is CASSARDTYAGGYTF.

The chain joins TRBV27 to TRBJ1-3; TRBD1 might be the D (6 bases). V dropped 6 bases and J dropped 4 bases, with 13 bases sitting between them. CDR1 is MNHEY, CDR2 SMNVEV, per germline (reference sequence). This CDR3 spans 14 amino acids. The CDR3 DNA reads TGTGCCAGCAGCGCGGGGGCGGCGGGAAACACCATATATTTT. Translated: CASSAGAAGNTIYF.

The chain employs TRBV7-6 and TRBJ2-3, with D maybe TRBD2 (7 bases). Germline lookup yields CDR1 SGHVS and CDR2 FNYEAQ. CDR3 size: 17 residues. The V end lost 6 bases, the J end lost 0 bases, and 19 bases lay between the germline ends. In nucleotides, the CDR3 is TGTGCCAGCAGTCGACGGGGGCTAGCGGTGAGCACAGATACGCAGTATTTT. This codes for CASSRRGLAVSTDTQYF.

The gene calls are TRBV28 and TRBJ2-1; 11 bases line up with TRBD2. In germline, CDR1 is MDHEN, CDR2 SYDVKM. There are 18 residues in the CDR3. V was pared by 4 bases and J by 4 bases, with 12 bases of the junction left unmatched. The CDR3 region is CASSSGTSGLARYNEQFF. The CDR3 region has the DNA TGTGCCAGCAGTTCCGGGACTAGCGGCCTCGCACGGTACAATGAGCAGTTCTTC.

The rearrangement links TRBV6-2 or TRBV6-3 to TRBJ2-5; 7 bases are shared with TRBD2. The CDR3 length is 13 residues. After removal of 6 bases from V and 5 bases from J, the junction contained 6 bases not matched to a gene. The germline CDR1 and CDR2 sequences are MNHEY and SVGEGT. The CDR3 bases are TGTGCCAGCAGCCGACTAGCTAGGGAGACCCAGTACTTC. It yields the protein CASSRLARETQYF.

The chain's CDR3 is CASSQEARDTDTQYF. The CDR3 DNA is TGTGCCAGCAGCCAAGAAGCTAGAGACACAGATACGCAGTATTTT. The chain recombines TRBV3-1 (or the pseudogene TRBV3-2) with TRBJ2-3; no clear D. The germline gives CDR1 LGHDT, CDR2 YNNKEL (reference sequence). There are 15 residues in the CDR3. Trimming removed 0 bases from V and 2 bases from J, with 9 bases in between.

This sequence joins TRBV5-1 and TRBJ2-1; 7 positions match TRBD1. V lost 4 bases and J lost 5; bases outside the gene matches: 0. The CDR3 runs 12 residues. The V gene's germline CDR1 is SGHRS and CDR2 YFSETQ. The CDR3 nucleotides are TGCGCCAGCAGCGGGACAGACAATGAGCAGTTCTTC. Encoded protein: CASSGTDNEQFF. Full variable domain (remainder filled in from reference TRBV5-1 and TRBJ2-1): KAGVTQTPRYLIKTRGQQVTLSCSPISGHRSVSWYQQTPGQGLQFLFEYFSETQRNKGNFPGRFSGRQFSNSRSEMNVSTLELGDSALYLCASSGTDNEQFFGPGTRLTVL.

The chain recombines TRBV7-9 with TRBJ1-2; TRBD1 matches 7 bases. The J segment lost 4 bases and the V segment lost 5 bases, leaving 10 bases of the junction unmatched. The CDR3 extends over 15 amino acids. Germline lookup yields CDR1 SEHNR and CDR2 FQNEAQ (reference sequence). CDR3 DNA sequence: TGTGCCAGCAGCCAAAACAGGGGCGGTGGCTATGGCTACACCTTC. It specifies CASSQNRGGGYGYTF.